The clone carrying this TCR beta chain was picked up a small number of times. Germline CDR1 is SGHDT and CDR2 is YYEEEE. The CDR3 loop spans 13 amino acids. V was clipped by 4 bases and J by 5 bases, with 12 bases between them. These data originate in a study of CD8 T cell repertoires and HIV-1 epitope variants. Study-level information: Separate wells received one of Twenty-five Gag or Nef variant peptides. Autologous T cell-negative cells served as antigen-presenting cells in equal numbers. An approximately 10-day culture received IL-2, IL-7 and IL-15 on days 3 and 7.

Sequencing of TCR beta CDR3 used immunoSEQ survey depth. Libraries were prepared by immunoSEQ multiplex PCR; TCRdb keeps only in-frame clonotypes and omits some of them. The sample lists some 87,000 clones; roughly 77% were seen once. The sample consisted of uncultured baseline CD8+ T cells from peripheral blood mononuclear cells (PBMCs). The TCR was taken from a male donor with HIV. The V and J genes are TRBV5-6 and TRBJ2-5, with TRBD1 as a possible D gene (7 bases). The CDR3 DNA sequence: TGTGCCAGCAGCCCAGGGGGGTACGAGACCCAGTACTTC. It specifies CASSPGGYETQYF. The full variable domain, with the rest looked up from reference TRBV5-6 and TRBJ2-5, is DAGVTQSPTHLIKTRGQQVTLRCSPKSGHDTVSWYQQALGQGPQFIFQYYEEEERQRGNFPDRFSGHQFPNYSSELNVNALLLGDSALYLCASSPGGYETQYFGPGTRLLVL.